Listed below are T cell receptor beta chains from one sample, sequenced in a study of cytomegalovirus exposure and HLA in healthy donors. TCRdb's table, derived via immunoSEQ multiplex PCR, lists solely in-frame clones and lacks some. The sample spans 80,000 to 100,000 clones; the ten largest clones claim around 3.6%. The source material was PBMCs. These receptors were obtained from a woman aged 25 to 39 in good health and CMV-seronegative. Both conserved end residues are part of each CDR3. A D gene is named only where the DNA matches it firmly.

D gene: TRBD1; V gene: TRBV5-1; J gene: TRBJ1-2; CDR3 protein: CASSLGDRDAYTF; CDR3 DNA: TGCGCCAGCAGCTTAGGGGACAGGGACGCCTACACCTTC
D gene: -; V gene: TRBV5-1; J gene: TRBJ1-6; CDR3 protein: CASSLAGRSPLHF; CDR3 DNA: TGCGCCAGCAGCTTGGCAGGGCGATCACCCCTCCACTTT
D gene: TRBD1; V gene: TRBV28; J gene: TRBJ1-5; CDR3 protein: CASRSIFFRGANQPQHF; CDR3 DNA: TGTGCCAGCAGAAGCATATTTTTCAGGGGGGCCAATCAGCCCCAGCATTTT
D gene: TRBD2; V gene: TRBV7-8; J gene: TRBJ2-3; CDR3 protein: CASSLRWPSGGVDTQYF; CDR3 DNA: TGTGCCAGCAGCTTAAGGTGGCCTAGCGGGGGTGTAGATACGCAGTATTTT
D gene: TRBD1; V gene: TRBV4-2; J gene: TRBJ1-1; CDR3 protein: CASSQEVGRGAVNTEAFF; CDR3 DNA: TGTGCCAGCAGCCAAGAGGTGGGCAGGGGGGCTGTGAACACTGAAGCTTTCTTT
D gene: -; V gene: TRBV10-3; J gene: TRBJ1-1; CDR3 protein: CAIRQGFMNTEAFF; CDR3 DNA: TGTGCCATCAGGCAGGGATTCATGAACACTGAAGCTTTCTTT
D gene: -; V gene: TRBV14; J gene: TRBJ2-4; CDR3 protein: CASSQGRARVGAKNIQYF; CDR3 DNA: TGTGCCAGCAGCCAAGGTCGTGCCAGGGTCGGGGCCAAAAACATTCAGTACTTC
D gene: -; V gene: TRBV27; J gene: TRBJ1-5; CDR3 protein: CASSLRQGNQPQHF; CDR3 DNA: TGTGCCAGCAGTTTACGACAAGGTAACCAGCCCCAGCATTTT
D gene: TRBD1; V gene: TRBV2; J gene: TRBJ1-1; CDR3 protein: CASSTQGANTEAFF; CDR3 DNA: TGTGCCAGTAGCACACAGGGGGCGAACACTGAAGCTTTCTTT
D gene: TRBD2; V gene: TRBV5-1; J gene: TRBJ2-7; CDR3 protein: CASSSGLARYEQYF; CDR3 DNA: TGCGCCAGCAGCTCGGGACTAGCTCGTTACGAGCAGTACTTC
D gene: -; V gene: TRBV4-1; J gene: TRBJ2-3; CDR3 protein: CASSLREADTQYF; CDR3 DNA: TGCGCCAGCTCCCTTCGTGAGGCAGATACGCAGTATTTT
D gene: TRBD1; V gene: TRBV4-2; J gene: TRBJ2-3; CDR3 protein: CASSPGQNTDTQYF; CDR3 DNA: TGTGCCAGCAGCCCGGGACAGAATACAGATACGCAGTATTTT
D gene: TRBD1; V gene: TRBV5-6; J gene: TRBJ1-5; CDR3 protein: CASSAGTGYSNQPQHF; CDR3 DNA: TGTGCCAGCAGCGCCGGGACAGGCTATAGCAATCAGCCCCAGCATTTT
D gene: -; V gene: TRBV27; J gene: TRBJ1-5; CDR3 protein: CASSLSWQNQPQHF; CDR3 DNA: TGTGCCAGCAGTTTATCGTGGCAGAATCAGCCCCAGCATTTT
D gene: -; V gene: TRBV5-6; J gene: TRBJ1-3; CDR3 protein: CASSFIGNTIYF; CDR3 DNA: TGTGCCAGCAGTTTTATCGGAAACACCATATATTTT
D gene: -; V gene: TRBV29-1; J gene: TRBJ2-1; CDR3 protein: CSVDGQGSYNEQFF; CDR3 DNA: TGCAGCGTTGATGGCCAGGGCTCCTACAATGAGCAGTTCTTC
D gene: -; V gene: TRBV5-1; J gene: TRBJ1-1; CDR3 protein: CDFSSYTEAFF; CDR3 DNA: TGTGACTTTTCCTCTTACACTGAAGCTTTCTTT